The text below deals with one T cell receptor (beta chain). This same CDR3 is encoded by further DNA sequences in the sample. This record comes from a study of blood T cell repertoires in COVID-19. The overall study: The samples span acute and convalescent COVID-19 from the United States, Italy and Spain. T cells, B-cell-depleted T cells, or PBMCs supplied cDNA or gDNA.

Source study methods: Amplification with reference gene primers provided the estimates of nucleated cell counts. The data were produced by immunoSEQ multiplex PCR, yet TCRdb's version contains in-frame clones alone and is incomplete. The DNA was the basis for D and trimming; V, J and clone size are from that table. The table shows about 100,000 clones, with approximately 92% occurring only once. CDR1 and CDR2 (germline): MNHEY, SVGAGI. The CDR3 sequence is 12 residues long. V lost 6 bases and J lost 4, with 7 bases in between. The specimen was peripheral blood. This sequence was found in a man aged 18 to 29 with acute or convalescent COVID-19. The chain is built from TRBV6-5 and TRBJ1-5; the D gene is possibly TRBD1 (5 bases). DNA for the CDR3: TGTGCCAGCAGGCAGGGTAATCAGCCCCAGCATTTT. Its protein product is CASRQGNQPQHF.